The 21 T cell receptor beta chains below were found in one sample sequenced in a study of shared clonotypes between healthy human individuals. Assay: immunoSEQ multiplex PCR; the TCRdb copy retains only in-frame clones and omits some. The table records about 1 million clones, about 80% of them present only once. Sequenced input: memory CD4+ T cells sorted from blood. Subset here: CD45RA-negative fraction. Source of these receptors: a man aged 18 to 29 in good health.

This chain uses TRBV6-5 with TRBJ2-2, with D tentatively TRBD1 (5 bases). The CDR3 is made up of 14 amino acids. V lost 8 bases and J lost 7, with 17 bases in between. CDR1 MNHEY and CDR2 SVGAGI come from the germline V gene. This CDR3 is CASRPQGHGGELFF. The CDR3 DNA reads TGTGCCAGCCGTCCCCAGGGCCACGGCGGGGAGCTGTTTTTT.

The chain couples TRBV6-5 to TRBJ1-2, with D perhaps matching TRBD1 (5 bases). This CDR3 is 13 amino acids long. V gave up 6 bases and J gave up 6 bases, with 14 bases separating them. Germline V gene lookup returns CDR1 MNHEY and CDR2 SVGAGI. The chain's CDR3 is CASSARGGDGYTF. The CDR3 DNA follows: TGTGCCAGCAGCGCCCGGGGGGGGGATGGCTACACCTTC.

In nucleotides, the CDR3 is TGTGCCAGCAGCGTAGGCGGGACAGGGAATTCACCCCTCCACTTT. Its translation is CASSVGGTGNSPLHF. The chain combines TRBV9 with TRBJ1-6, with TRBD1 matching 9 bases. The CDR3 runs to 15 residues. CDR1 SGDLS and CDR2 YYNGEE come from the germline V gene. V was clipped by 0 bases and J by 7 bases; unmatched bases: 2.

The V and J genes are TRBV23-1 and TRBJ1-5, with TRBD1 matching 12 bases. TRBV23-1 is noted as an ORF with a role that remains uncertain. J lost 1 base, V lost 2 bases, and 6 bases had no gene match. The CDR3 has 18 residues. CDR3 loop: CASSQTGTGGISNQPQHF. The DNA for the CDR3 is TGCGCCAGCAGTCAAACCGGGACAGGGGGCATAAGCAATCAGCCCCAGCATTTT.

This chain joins TRBV5-1 and TRBJ2-2; D remains ambiguous. The CDR3 is 15 residues long. V was clipped by 6 bases and J by 1 base, with 13 bases between them. Germline V gene sequence: CDR1 SGHRS, CDR2 YFSETQ. The CDR3 sequence is CASNDGVGNTGELFF. The CDR3 nucleotides are TGCGCCAGCAATGACGGTGTCGGGAACACCGGGGAGCTGTTTTTT.

This chain connects TRBV9 to TRBJ2-3, with 8 bases matching TRBD2. Germline loops: CDR1 SGDLS, CDR2 YYNGEE. This CDR3 spans 14 amino acids. J was trimmed by 4 bases and V by 3 bases; bases with no gene match: 4. The CDR3 nucleotides read TGTGCCAGCAGCGGGACTAGCACTTCAGATACGCAGTATTTT. Protein product: CASSGTSTSDTQYF. Supplemented by reference TRBV9 and TRBJ2-3, the full variable domain reads DSGVTQTPKHLITATGQRVTLRCSPRSGDLSVYWYQQSLDQGLQFLIQYYNGEERAKGNILERFSAQQFPDLHSELNLSSLELGDSALYFCASSGTSTSDTQYFGPGTRLTVL.

Details on this clone: This may arise from a read error, as a much more abundant clone is one base away. This chain links TRBV7-8 with TRBJ2-7; 11 bases fit TRBD1. Germline V gives CDR1 SGHVS, CDR2 FQNEAQ. This CDR3 contains 14 residues. Trimming cost V 4 bases and J 4 bases; bases outside gene matches: 3. The CDR3 DNA reads as TGTGCCAGCAGCTCCGGGACAGGGGGGTACGAGCAGTACTTC. It is translated as CASSSGTGGYEQYF. Full variable domain (missing parts from reference TRBV7-8 and TRBJ2-7): GAGVSQSPRYKVAKRGQDVALRCDPISGHVSLFWYQQALGQGPEFLTYFQNEAQLDKSGLPSDRFFAERPEGSVSTLKIQRTQQEDSAVYLCASSSGTGGYEQYFGPGTRLTVT.

This clone occurred a few times. The J gene is TRBJ1-1, the V gene TRBV19; 7 bases match TRBD1. The junction had 6 bases not matched to a gene; V was cut back by 3 bases and J by 5 bases. This CDR3 contains 14 residues. Germline CDR1 reads LNHDA; CDR2 reads SQIVND (reference sequence). The CDR3 coding sequence is TGTGCCAGTAGTATGGGAGGGGGCTTGACTGAAGCTTTCTTT. This codes for CASSMGGGLTEAFF.

This clone came up a few times. This chain connects TRBV11-2 to TRBJ2-2, with TRBD2 identical over 10 bases. Trimming at V came to 6 bases and at J to 6 bases, leaving 7 bases not matched to a gene. The CDR3 runs 15 residues. Germline loops: CDR1 SGHAT, CDR2 FQNNGV. CDR3 in DNA: TGTGCCAGCAGTCCCTTAGCGGGAGGATCCGGGGAGCTGTTTTTT. Amino acid sequence: CASSPLAGGSGELFF.

This sequence joins TRBV28 and TRBJ1-6; the D is unclear. The germline V and J ends were trimmed by 8 bases and 11 bases, with 13 bases remaining between them. This CDR3 is 12 amino acids long. Germline V gene lookup returns CDR1 MDHEN and CDR2 SYDVKM. CDR3 sequence (DNA): TGTGCCAGCGGAAAGGACCCTGCACCCCTCCACTTT. Translation gives CASGKDPAPLHF.

The V gene is TRBV18, the J gene TRBJ2-7; D assignment may be TRBD1 or TRBD2 (5 bases each). The CDR3 is made up of 14 amino acids. Per germline, CDR1 KGHSH and CDR2 LQKENI. V shed 2 bases and J shed 2 bases, with 10 bases lying between them. The CDR3 region is CASSPSGAAYEQYF. In DNA, the CDR3 is TGTGCCAGCTCACCATCCGGGGCCGCCTACGAGCAGTACTTC. The full variable domain, completed using reference TRBV18 and TRBJ2-7, is NAGVMQNPRHLVRRRGQEARLRCSPMKGHSHVYWYRQLPEEGLKFMVYLQKENIIDESGMPKERFSAEFPKEGPSILRIQQVVRGDSAAYFCASSPSGAAYEQYFGPGTRLTVT.

The chain recombines TRBV6-6 with TRBJ1-2; maybe TRBD1 (5 bases). Trimming took 7 bases from V and 2 from J, leaving 8 bases between them. Germline V gives CDR1 MNHNY, CDR2 SVGAGI (reference sequence). The CDR3 extends over 12 amino acids. The CDR3 sequence is CASTGPNYGYTF. CDR3 in DNA: TGTGCCAGCACGGGGCCGAACTATGGCTACACCTTC.

The V gene is TRBV5-1, the J gene TRBJ1-3, with D tentatively TRBD1 (5 bases). Trimming took off 4 bases at V and 0 bases at J, with 20 bases between the two ends. The CDR3 is 18 amino acids. Germline V gene sequence: CDR1 SGHRS, CDR2 YFSETQ. Written as DNA, the CDR3 is TGCGCCAGCAGCCCAGGGATGGTCGTGGGGTACTCTGGAAACACCATATATTTT. Residues: CASSPGMVVGYSGNTIYF.

The chain combines TRBV2 with TRBJ1-1; tentative D call: TRBD1 (5 bases). The CDR3 covers 13 residues. The V and J ends lost 11 bases and 8 bases respectively, with 21 bases between them. The germline gives CDR1 SNHLY, CDR2 FYNNEI. CDR3 in DNA: TGTGCCGGACAAGGGACGGACCTTTCGGAAGCTTTCTTT. It is translated as CAGQGTDLSEAFF. Combining the CDR3 with reference TRBV2 and TRBJ1-1 gives the whole variable domain EPEVTQTPSHQVTQMGQEVILRCVPISNHLYFYWYRQILGQKVEFLVSFYNNEISEKSEIFDDQFSVERPDGSNFTLKIRSTKLEDSAMYFCAGQGTDLSEAFFGQGTRLTVV.

The chain links TRBV5-1 to TRBJ2-7; maybe TRBD1 (6 bases). V lost 1 base and J lost 1, with 12 bases in between. CDR1 is SGHRS, CDR2 YFSETQ, per germline. This CDR3 comprises 15 residues. CDR3 region: CASSLIGQPSYEQYF. The CDR3 coding sequence is TGCGCCAGCAGCTTGATCGGACAGCCATCCTACGAGCAGTACTTC. The variable domain in full, completed from reference TRBV5-1 and TRBJ2-7, reads KAGVTQTPRYLIKTRGQQVTLSCSPISGHRSVSWYQQTPGQGLQFLFEYFSETQRNKGNFPGRFSGRQFSNSRSEMNVSTLELGDSALYLCASSLIGQPSYEQYFGPGTRLTVT.

For this clone: A much bigger clone sits one base away, suggesting this may be a read error. CDR3 nucleotide sequence: TGTGCCAGCAGCTTGGGGAACTACGAGCAGTACTTC. Encoded protein: CASSLGNYEQYF. The chain employs TRBV6-6 and TRBJ2-7; D is unclear. CDR1 MNHNY and CDR2 SVGAGI come from the germline V gene (reference sequence). Trimming removed 6 bases from V and 3 bases from J, with 9 bases in between. This CDR3 spans 12 amino acids.

The V call is TRBV7-8, the J call TRBJ2-7; D gene ambiguous. The CDR3 is 14 residues long. With 0 bases removed from V and 2 bases from J, the gap between germline ends came to 8 bases. Germline V gives CDR1 SGHVS, CDR2 FQNEAQ. The CDR3 DNA reads TGTGCCAGCAGCTTAGCGCGGCAGACCTACGAGCAGTACTTC. This gives the protein CASSLARQTYEQYF.

The chain employs TRBV19 and TRBJ2-7, with TRBD2 identical over 9 bases. The V and J ends lost 3 bases and 4 bases, in that order; junction bases with no gene match: 10. The CDR3 loop spans 16 amino acids. The V gene's germline CDR1 is LNHDA and CDR2 SQIVND (reference sequence). The CDR3 sequence is CASSISGASGAYEQYF. The CDR3 DNA reads TGTGCCAGTAGTATCAGCGGAGCTAGCGGGGCTTACGAGCAGTACTTC. The full variable domain, completed using reference TRBV19 and TRBJ2-7, is DGGITQSPKYLFRKEGQNVTLSCEQNLNHDAMYWYRQDPGQGLRLIYYSQIVNDFQKGDIAEGYSVSREKKESFPLTVTSAQKNPTAFYLCASSISGASGAYEQYFGPGTRLTVT.

The chain is built from TRBV7-2 and TRBJ1-5; D is perhaps TRBD1 (5 bases). The CDR3 sequence is 15 residues long. Between the trimmed V and J ends, which lost 1 base and 4 bases, there was a span of 11 bases. CDR1 SGHTA and CDR2 FQGNSA come from the germline V gene. CDR3 residues: CASSLEGTLNQPQHF. CDR3 DNA sequence: TGTGCCAGCAGCTTAGAAGGGACCTTAAATCAGCCCCAGCATTTT.

This clone showed up just once. The V and J genes are TRBV5-1 and TRBJ1-4; TRBD1 matches 7 bases. Per the germline V gene, CDR1 is SGHRS and CDR2 is YFSETQ. V shed 5 bases and J 8 bases; nucleotides not matched to a gene: 12. The length of the CDR3 is 15 residues. CDR3 loop: CASRLTPGQKEKLFF. The CDR3, as DNA: TGCGCCAGCAGACTTACTCCGGGACAGAAGGAAAAACTGTTTTTT.

The rearrangement links TRBV28 to TRBJ1-3; D ambiguous. This CDR3 region has 13 residues. Germline V lookup: CDR1 MDHEN, CDR2 SYDVKM. V dropped 5 bases and J dropped 14 bases, with 19 bases sitting between them. In DNA, the CDR3 is TGTGCCAGCAGTCTAGTTTCACCCAGGTTGCTATATTTT. Amino acid sequence: CASSLVSPRLLYF.